A single sample is the source of the 24 T cell receptor beta chains below, sequenced in a study of T cell responses to AZD1222 COVID-19 vaccine. Libraries were prepared by immunoSEQ multiplex PCR; TCRdb keeps only in-frame clonotypes and omits some of them. The sample lists around 140,000 clones, 85% to 95% occurring once. Sequenced material: peripheral blood, taken 28 days after the second AZD1222 dose. The source is an adult who received the AZD1222 COVID-19 vaccine.

The chain couples TRBV6-6 to TRBJ1-4; 9 bases match TRBD1. The germline V gene has CDR1 MNHNY and CDR2 SVGAGI (reference sequence). With 10 bases clipped from V and 6 bases from J, the junction kept 6 bases outside the gene matches. The CDR3 is made up of 13 amino acids. The CDR3, as DNA: TGTGCCACCTCCGGGACAGGGCATGAAAAACTGTTTTTT. It specifies CATSGTGHEKLFF.

CDR3 loop: CSGGLVQETQYF. CDR3 nucleotide sequence: TGCAGCGGGGGACTTGTGCAAGAGACCCAGTACTTC. The chain carries TRBV29-1 and TRBJ2-5; possible D gene TRBD2, 6 bases. Germline values: CDR1 SQVTM, CDR2 ANQGSEA. V was trimmed by 7 bases and J by 2 bases, leaving 11 bases between them. The CDR3 totals 12 residues.

This rearrangement joins TRBV6-5 to TRBJ2-5; 7 positions agree with TRBD2. The CDR3 spans 15 residues. The germline CDR1 and CDR2 sequences are MNHEY and SVGAGI. J lost 1 base, V lost 7 bases, and 9 bases had no gene match. The CDR3 is CASTNTGTTQETQYF. CDR3 bases: TGTGCCAGCACCAATACCGGGACTACCCAAGAGACCCAGTACTTC.

This clone was recorded once. This chain connects TRBV6-5 to TRBJ2-3, with 8 bases fitting TRBD1. Germline V CDR1 and CDR2: MNHEY, SVGAGI. Trimming cost V 6 bases and J 1 base; bases outside gene matches: 0. The CDR3 loop spans 13 amino acids. The DNA of the CDR3 is TGTGCCAGCAGGGACAGGGGCACAGATACGCAGTATTTT. It specifies CASRDRGTDTQYF.

The count of this clone is one. This sequence joins TRBV6-4 and TRBJ2-1, with 11 positions matching TRBD2. Germline-derived CDR1 and CDR2 are MRHNA and SNTAGT. After removal of 4 bases from V and 4 bases from J, the junction contained 3 bases not matched to a gene. This CDR3 is 15 amino acids long. The CDR3: CASSAGLAAYNEQFF. The CDR3 coding sequence is TGTGCCAGCAGTGCGGGACTAGCGGCTTACAATGAGCAGTTCTTC.

This clone occurred once. The genes are TRBV9 and TRBJ1-1, with a tentative D call TRBD1 (6 bases). The CDR3 contains 14 residues. CDR1 and CDR2 from the germline V gene are SGDLS and YYNGEE. The germline V and J ends were trimmed by 2 bases and 1 base, with 9 bases remaining between them. CDR3 amino acids: CASSVGTTNTEAFF. DNA for the CDR3: TGTGCCAGCAGCGTGGGGACAACGAACACTGAAGCTTTCTTT.

The V call is TRBV7-3, the J call TRBJ1-6; tentative D call: TRBD1 (6 bases). CDR3 length equals 14 residues. The V gene's germline CDR1 is SGHTA and CDR2 FQGTGA. The ends were cut back, 0 bases at V and 10 bases at J, with 10 bases in the middle. CDR3 residues: CASSLTSTGSPLHF. CDR3 bases: TGTGCCAGCAGCTTAACAAGCACAGGGTCACCCCTCCACTTT.

This clone showed up just once. This chain connects TRBV28 to TRBJ1-4; D is perhaps TRBD1 (6 bases). The CDR3 extends over 14 amino acids. CDR1 and CDR2 from the germline V gene are MDHEN and SYDVKM. The germline V and J ends were trimmed by 3 bases and 8 bases, with 13 bases remaining between them. Here the CDR3 reads CASSLQGRFEKLFF. For the CDR3, the DNA is TGTGCCAGCAGTTTGCAGGGGCGATTCGAAAAACTGTTTTTT.

V is TRBV12-3 or TRBV12-4 and J is TRBJ1-5; no reliable D call. There are 13 residues in the CDR3. The V end was cut by 2 bases, the J end by 3 bases, with 5 bases between. CDR3 sequence: CASSLFPNQPQHF. The CDR3 DNA sequence: TGTGCCAGCAGTTTATTCCCCAATCAGCCCCAGCATTTT.

The table lists this clone with a count of one. J is TRBJ1-4 and V is TRBV7-9, with D possibly matching TRBD1 (5 bases). Germline V lookup: CDR1 SEHNR, CDR2 FQNEAQ (reference sequence). V was pared by 2 bases and J by 3 bases, with 13 bases between. The length of the CDR3 is 16 residues. DNA of the CDR3: TGTGCCAGCAGCTTAAGTCCTAACAGGCCTAATGAAAAACTGTTTTTT. It codes for CASSLSPNRPNEKLFF.

The chain links TRBV12-3 or TRBV12-4 to TRBJ1-2; TRBD1 might be the D (5 bases). Trimming shortened V by 5 bases and J by 4 bases, and 11 bases separated the two germline ends. There are 13 residues in the CDR3. CDR3 sequence (DNA): TGTGCCAGCAGTGATGGGGGGTTCTATGGCTACACCTTC. This translates into CASSDGGFYGYTF.

V gene TRBV18 combines with J gene TRBJ1-5, with D perhaps matching TRBD1 (5 bases). Germline lookup yields CDR1 KGHSH and CDR2 LQKENI. V lost 4 bases and J 2 bases, leaving 15 bases between the germline ends. The CDR3 totals 16 residues. CDR3 loop: CASSLYRTMGNQPQHF. The CDR3 DNA follows: TGTGCCAGCTCACTGTATCGGACAATGGGCAATCAGCCCCAGCATTTT.

The chain links TRBV11-2 to TRBJ1-1, with TRBD1 matching 10 bases. V trimming: 6 bases; J trimming: 0 bases; junction bases outside the gene matches: 4. This CDR3 spans 15 amino acids. Germline V CDR1 and CDR2: SGHAT, FQNNGV. The DNA for the CDR3 is TGTGCCAGCAGTCATGGGACAGGGGTGAACACTGAAGCTTTCTTT. It specifies CASSHGTGVNTEAFF. The full variable domain, rest sourced from reference TRBV11-2 and TRBJ1-1, is EAGVAQSPRYKIIEKRQSVAFWCNPISGHATLYWYQQILGQGPKLLIQFQNNGVVDDSQLPKDRFSAERLKGVDSTLKIQPAKLEDSAVYLCASSHGTGVNTEAFFGQGTRLTVV.

The chain combines TRBV7-8 with TRBJ1-4; the D is unclear. The CDR3 is 15 residues long. Trimming cost V 2 bases and J 7 bases, with 14 bases left between them. The germline V gene encodes CDR1 SGHVS and CDR2 FQNEAQ. In DNA form, the CDR3 reads TGTGCCAGCAGCTTATCTCTCAGTGAAGGTGAAAAACTGTTTTTT. The encoded protein is CASSLSLSEGEKLFF.

CDR3 protein: CASSPGWGVAKNIQYF. The DNA of the CDR3 is TGTGCCAGCAGCCCTGGGTGGGGGGTGGCCAAAAACATTCAGTACTTC. The chain couples TRBV28 to TRBJ2-4; a possible D gene is TRBD2 (6 bases). This CDR3 is 16 amino acids long. The V gene's germline CDR1 is MDHEN and CDR2 SYDVKM. Between the trimmed V and J ends, which lost 6 bases and 1 base, there was a span of 16 bases.

V is TRBV29-1 and J is TRBJ1-4; D may be TRBD1 (6 bases). V shed 1 base and J shed 10 bases, with 13 bases lying between them. CDR3 length equals 13 residues. The germline gives CDR1 SQVTM, CDR2 ANQGSEA. CDR3 in DNA: TGCAGCGTTGAAGGTGGAGGGGGAGGAAAACTGTTTTTT. Its translation: CSVEGGGGGKLFF.

The chain couples TRBV15 to TRBJ2-1, with a weak D call TRBD1 (6 bases). Germline V gene sequence: CDR1 LNHNV, CDR2 YYDKDF (reference sequence). The CDR3 consists of 16 residues. V dropped 4 bases and J dropped 6 bases, with 19 bases sitting between them. The CDR3 DNA follows: TGTGCCACCAGCAAAGACTTTCAGGGGCGAACCAATGAGCAGTTCTTC. Translation gives CATSKDFQGRTNEQFF.

The chain uses TRBV19 and TRBJ2-4; 7 nucleotides align to TRBD1. The trim removed 4 bases at V and 8 bases at J, leaving 8 bases unmatched. Per the germline V gene, CDR1 is LNHDA and CDR2 is SQIVND (reference sequence). CDR3 length: 14 residues. For the CDR3, the DNA is TGTGCCAGTAGTAGCTCGACAGGGTGGGACATTCAGTACTTC. Translated, it gives CASSSSTGWDIQYF.

This clone was picked up one time. The gene calls are TRBV10-3 and TRBJ2-3; D ambiguous. V lost 8 bases, J lost 4 bases, and 16 bases lay in between. Germline V CDR1 and CDR2: ENHRY, SYGVKD. The CDR3 contains 14 residues. CDR3 protein: CAISPGSVPDTQYF. The CDR3 DNA is TGTGCCATCTCCCCCGGCTCTGTCCCAGATACGCAGTATTTT.

The chain employs TRBV12-3 or TRBV12-4 and TRBJ2-5, with 7 bases fitting TRBD2. This CDR3 comprises 13 residues. V dropped 6 bases and J dropped 1; count of bases not matched to a gene: 2. The CDR3 reads CASRAGLQETQYF. The CDR3 nucleotides read TGTGCCAGCAGAGCGGGACTCCAAGAGACCCAGTACTTC.

This clone came up a few times. This rearrangement joins TRBV7-8 to TRBJ1-3; D is uncertain. The V end lost 7 bases, the J end lost 0 bases, and 13 bases lay between the germline ends. The CDR3 contains 15 residues. Germline loops: CDR1 SGHVS, CDR2 FQNEAQ. CDR3 bases: TGTGCCAGCACCAGACGCGGGATCTCTGGAAACACCATATATTTT. Its protein product is CASTRRGISGNTIYF.

This clone was detected once. Here the CDR3 reads CASSLATIAGGRNEQFF. DNA of the CDR3: TGTGCCAGCAGCTTAGCCACCATAGCGGGAGGTAGAAATGAGCAGTTCTTC. The V gene is TRBV7-2, the J gene TRBJ2-1; 10 nucleotides agree with TRBD2. The CDR3 sequence is 17 residues long. Germline-derived CDR1 and CDR2 are SGHTA and FQGNSA. The junction had 9 bases not matched to a gene; V was cut back by 0 bases and J by 7 bases.

J is TRBJ2-5 and V is TRBV11-2, with D unresolved. Germline values: CDR1 SGHAT, CDR2 FQNNGV. This CDR3 is 14 amino acids long. The germline V and J ends were trimmed by 3 bases and 1 base, with 9 bases remaining between them. Here the CDR3 DNA reads TGTGCCAGCAGCTTGGGCAGCCCCCAAGAGACCCAGTACTTC. Translating gives CASSLGSPQETQYF.

This chain joins TRBV27 and TRBJ2-6; D might be TRBD2 (6 bases). The germline CDR1 and CDR2 sequences are MNHEY and SMNVEV (reference sequence). V gave up 4 bases and J gave up 4 bases, with 20 bases separating them. CDR3 length: 18 amino acids. CDR3 sequence: CASSYLRDVPFGANVLTF. In nucleotides, the CDR3 is TGTGCCAGCAGTTATTTGCGGGACGTCCCCTTCGGGGCCAACGTCCTGACTTTC.